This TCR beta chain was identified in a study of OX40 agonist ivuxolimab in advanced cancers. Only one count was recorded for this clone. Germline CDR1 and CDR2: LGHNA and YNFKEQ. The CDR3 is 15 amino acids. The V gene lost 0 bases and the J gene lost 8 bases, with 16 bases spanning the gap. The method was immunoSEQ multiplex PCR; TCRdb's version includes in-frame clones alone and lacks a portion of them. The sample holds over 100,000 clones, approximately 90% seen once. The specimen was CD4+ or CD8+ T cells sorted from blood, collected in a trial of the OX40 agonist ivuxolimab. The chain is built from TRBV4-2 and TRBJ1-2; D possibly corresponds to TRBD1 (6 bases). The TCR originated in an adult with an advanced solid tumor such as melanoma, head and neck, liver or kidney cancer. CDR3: CASSQDSQGQGGYTF. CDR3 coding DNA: TGTGCCAGCAGCCAAGACTCGCAGGGCCAGGGGGGCTACACCTTC.